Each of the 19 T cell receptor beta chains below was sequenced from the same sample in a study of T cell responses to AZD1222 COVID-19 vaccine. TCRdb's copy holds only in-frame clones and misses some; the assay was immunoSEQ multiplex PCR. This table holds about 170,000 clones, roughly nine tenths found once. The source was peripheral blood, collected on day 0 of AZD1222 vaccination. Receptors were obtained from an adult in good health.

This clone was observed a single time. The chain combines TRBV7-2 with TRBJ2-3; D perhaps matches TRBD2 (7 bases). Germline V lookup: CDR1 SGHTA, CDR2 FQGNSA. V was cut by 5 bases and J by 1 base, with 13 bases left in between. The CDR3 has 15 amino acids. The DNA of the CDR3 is TGTGCCAGCAGCCAGGGGACTACTCGCACAGATACGCAGTATTTT. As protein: CASSQGTTRTDTQYF.

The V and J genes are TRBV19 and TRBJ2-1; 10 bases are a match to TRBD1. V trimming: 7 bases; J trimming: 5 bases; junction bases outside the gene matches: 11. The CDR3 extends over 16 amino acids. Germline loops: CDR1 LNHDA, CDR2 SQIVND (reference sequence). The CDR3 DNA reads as TGTGCCAGTACCGACAGGGGGCCCTTTGCTGACAATGAGCAGTTCTTC. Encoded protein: CASTDRGPFADNEQFF.

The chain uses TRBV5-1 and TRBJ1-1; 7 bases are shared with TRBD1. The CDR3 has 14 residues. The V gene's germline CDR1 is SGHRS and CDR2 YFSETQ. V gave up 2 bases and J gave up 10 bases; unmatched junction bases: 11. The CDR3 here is CASSFTQGQERAFF. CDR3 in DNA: TGCGCCAGCAGCTTTACTCAAGGACAGGAGCGAGCTTTCTTT.

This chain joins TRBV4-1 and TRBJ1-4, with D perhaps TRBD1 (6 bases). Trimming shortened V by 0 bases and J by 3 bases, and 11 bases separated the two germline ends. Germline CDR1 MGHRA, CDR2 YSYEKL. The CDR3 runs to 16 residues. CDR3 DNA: TGCGCCAGCAGCCAAGATTGGGGGGCATCTAATGAAAAACTGTTTTTT. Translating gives CASSQDWGASNEKLFF.

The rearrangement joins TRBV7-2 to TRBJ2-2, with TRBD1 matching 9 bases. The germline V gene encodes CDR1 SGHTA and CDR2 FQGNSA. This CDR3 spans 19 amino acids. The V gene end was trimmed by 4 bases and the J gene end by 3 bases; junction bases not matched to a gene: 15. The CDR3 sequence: CASSYSAGTGMRYTGELFF. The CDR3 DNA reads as TGTGCCAGCAGCTATAGCGCCGGGACAGGGATGAGATACACCGGGGAGCTGTTTTTT.

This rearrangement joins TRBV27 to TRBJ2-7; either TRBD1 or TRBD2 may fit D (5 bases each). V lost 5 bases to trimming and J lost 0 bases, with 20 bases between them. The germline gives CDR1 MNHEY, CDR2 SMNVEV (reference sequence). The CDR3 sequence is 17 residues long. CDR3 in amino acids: CASSNSYGDADSYEQYF. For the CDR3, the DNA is TGTGCCAGCAGTAACAGTTACGGGGACGCCGACTCCTACGAGCAGTACTTC.

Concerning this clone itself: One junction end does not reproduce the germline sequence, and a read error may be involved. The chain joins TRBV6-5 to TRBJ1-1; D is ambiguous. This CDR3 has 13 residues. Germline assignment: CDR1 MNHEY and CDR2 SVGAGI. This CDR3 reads CASSRDGSPEAFF. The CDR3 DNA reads TGTGCCAGCAGTAGAGACGGCTCACCTGAGGCTTTCTTT.

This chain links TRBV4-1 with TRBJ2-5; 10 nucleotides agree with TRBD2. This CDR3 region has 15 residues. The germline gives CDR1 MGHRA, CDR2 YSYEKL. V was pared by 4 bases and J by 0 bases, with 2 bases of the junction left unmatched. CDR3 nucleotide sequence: TGCGCCAGCAGCCGGACTAGCGGTTACCAAGAGACCCAGTACTTC. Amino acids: CASSRTSGYQETQYF.

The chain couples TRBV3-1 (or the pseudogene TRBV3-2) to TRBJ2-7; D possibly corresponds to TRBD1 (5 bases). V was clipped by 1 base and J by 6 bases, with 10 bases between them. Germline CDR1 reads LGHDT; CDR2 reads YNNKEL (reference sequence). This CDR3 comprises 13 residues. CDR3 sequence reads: CASSQGQGTEQYV. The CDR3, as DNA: TGTGCCAGCAGCCAAGGGCAGGGAACCGAGCAGTACGTC.

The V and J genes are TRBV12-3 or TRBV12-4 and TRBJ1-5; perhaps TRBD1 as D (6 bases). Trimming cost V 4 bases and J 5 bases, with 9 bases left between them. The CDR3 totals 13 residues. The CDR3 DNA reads TGTGCCAGCAGTTGGGGGGCTGATCAGCCCCAGCATTTT. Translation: CASSWGADQPQHF.

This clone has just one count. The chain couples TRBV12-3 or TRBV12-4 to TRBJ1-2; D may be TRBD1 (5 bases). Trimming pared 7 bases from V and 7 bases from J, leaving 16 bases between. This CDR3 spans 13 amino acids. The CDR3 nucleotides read TGTGCCAGCACCTATTGGGGGGTCCCTGGCTACACCTTC. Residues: CASTYWGVPGYTF.

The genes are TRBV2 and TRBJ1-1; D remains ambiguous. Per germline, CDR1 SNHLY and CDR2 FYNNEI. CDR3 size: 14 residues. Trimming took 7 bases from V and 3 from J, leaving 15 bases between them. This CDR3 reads CASTHPLQYTEAFF. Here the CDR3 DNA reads TGTGCCAGCACCCACCCGCTACAGTACACTGAAGCTTTCTTT.

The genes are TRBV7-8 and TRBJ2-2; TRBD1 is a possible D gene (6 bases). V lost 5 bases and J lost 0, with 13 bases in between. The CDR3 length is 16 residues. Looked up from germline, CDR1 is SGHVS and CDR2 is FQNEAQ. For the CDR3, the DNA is TGTGCCAGCAGCCCCCACAGGGTTACGAACACCGGGGAGCTGTTTTTT. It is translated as CASSPHRVTNTGELFF.

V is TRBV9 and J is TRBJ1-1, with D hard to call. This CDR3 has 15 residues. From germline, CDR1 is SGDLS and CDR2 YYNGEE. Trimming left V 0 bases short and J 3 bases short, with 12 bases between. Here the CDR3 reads CASSVVVDPDTEAFF. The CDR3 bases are TGTGCCAGCAGCGTAGTGGTAGACCCAGACACTGAAGCTTTCTTT.

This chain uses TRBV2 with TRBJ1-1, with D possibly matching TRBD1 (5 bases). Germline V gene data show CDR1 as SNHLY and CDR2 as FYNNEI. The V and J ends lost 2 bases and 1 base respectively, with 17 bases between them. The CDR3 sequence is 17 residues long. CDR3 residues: CASSEQLPGRGNTEAFF. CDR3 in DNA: TGTGCCAGCAGTGAACAACTCCCGGGGCGTGGGAACACTGAAGCTTTCTTT.

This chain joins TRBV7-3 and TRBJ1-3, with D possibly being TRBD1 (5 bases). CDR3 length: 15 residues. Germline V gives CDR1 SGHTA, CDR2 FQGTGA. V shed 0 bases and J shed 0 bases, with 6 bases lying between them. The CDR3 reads CASSLTQGSGNTIYF. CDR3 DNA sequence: TGTGCCAGCAGCTTAACCCAGGGCTCTGGAAACACCATATATTTT.

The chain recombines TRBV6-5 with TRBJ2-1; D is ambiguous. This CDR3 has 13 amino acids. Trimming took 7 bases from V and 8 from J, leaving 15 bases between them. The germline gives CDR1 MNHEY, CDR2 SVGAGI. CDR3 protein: CASIPETLDEQFF. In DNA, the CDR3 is TGTGCCAGCATCCCTGAGACCCTGGATGAGCAGTTCTTC.

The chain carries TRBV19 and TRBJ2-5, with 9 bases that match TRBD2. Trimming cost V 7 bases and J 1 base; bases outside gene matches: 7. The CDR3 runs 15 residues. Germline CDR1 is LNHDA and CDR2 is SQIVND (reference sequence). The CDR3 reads CASTDSGGLQETQYF. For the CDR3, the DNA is TGTGCCAGTACCGATAGCGGGGGCCTCCAAGAGACCCAGTACTTC.

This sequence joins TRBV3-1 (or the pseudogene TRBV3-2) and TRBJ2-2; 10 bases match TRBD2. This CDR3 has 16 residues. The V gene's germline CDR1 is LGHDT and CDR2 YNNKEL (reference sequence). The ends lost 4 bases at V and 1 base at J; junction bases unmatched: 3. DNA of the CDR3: TGTGCCAGCAGCCCGCTAGCGGGGGAGAACACCGGGGAGCTGTTTTTT. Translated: CASSPLAGENTGELFF.